This TCR beta chain was observed in a study of OX40 agonist ivuxolimab in advanced cancers. Study conclusions and caveats: In general, CD8+ T cells held more expanded clones than CD4+ did, on average.

Germline V gives CDR1 MNHNY, CDR2 SVGAGI (reference sequence). This CDR3 is built from 13 residues. V dropped 2 bases and J dropped 4 bases, with 9 bases sitting between them. This clone is a singleton in its sample. Its antigen is currently unknown. TCRdb's copy holds only in-frame clones and misses some; the assay was immunoSEQ multiplex PCR. The sample carries over 95,000 clones, around 90% recorded once. Patients had blood sampled at baseline and again on cycle 4 day 1 and cycle 7 day 1. The chain recombines TRBV6-6 with TRBJ2-7; D remains ambiguous. This TCR derives from an adult with an advanced solid tumor such as melanoma, head and neck, liver or kidney cancer. The sample here was CD4+ or CD8+ T cells sorted from blood, taken in a trial of the OX40 agonist ivuxolimab. CDR3 loop: CASSYPTPYEQYF. In DNA form, the CDR3 reads TGTGCCAGCAGTTACCCGACACCTTACGAGCAGTACTTC.